The 9 T cell receptor beta chains given below trace back to one sample, sequenced in a study of cytomegalovirus exposure and HLA in healthy donors. Clones were read by immunoSEQ multiplex PCR, and TCRdb kept only the in-frame ones, dropping some. Here the sample spans some 330,000 clones, about nine tenths being singletons. Sequencing was done on a sample of PBMCs. The origin of the receptors is a woman aged 18-29 years in good health and CMV-seronegative.

The V gene is TRBV19, the J gene TRBJ1-2; possibly TRBD1 for D (5 bases). CDR3 length: 14 amino acids. V shed 6 bases and J shed 3 bases, with 14 bases lying between them. Germline CDR1 and CDR2: LNHDA and SQIVND (reference sequence). For the CDR3, the DNA is TGTGCCAGTAGCCACTGGGGAGGGGACTATGGCTACACCTTC. Its translation: CASSHWGGDYGYTF.

The genes are TRBV9 and TRBJ2-1; 7 positions match TRBD1. The CDR3 has 14 amino acids. V lost 4 bases, J lost 4 bases, and 5 bases stayed unmatched. Germline values: CDR1 SGDLS, CDR2 YYNGEE. DNA for the CDR3: TGTGCCAGCAGCCCGGGACAGATTTACAATGAGCAGTTCTTC. Its protein is CASSPGQIYNEQFF.

The rearrangement joins TRBV5-8 to TRBJ2-5, with unresolved D. The V and J ends lost 4 bases and 2 bases respectively, with 15 bases between them. Germline assignment: CDR1 SGHTS and CDR2 YDEGEE. The CDR3 loop spans 15 amino acids. The CDR3 is CASSPPAVTQETQYF. The DNA for the CDR3 is TGTGCCAGCAGCCCCCCCGCCGTCACTCAAGAGACCCAGTACTTC.

The V call is TRBV4-3, the J call TRBJ2-3, with D maybe TRBD2 (5 bases). V was cut by 0 bases and J by 1 base, with 11 bases left in between. Per germline, CDR1 LGHNA and CDR2 YSLEER. The CDR3 consists of 16 residues. CDR3 nucleotides: TGCGCCAGCAGCCAAGAATCAGGAGGTGGCACAGATACGCAGTATTTT. Translated: CASSQESGGGTDTQYF.

V usage is TRBV20-1 and J usage is TRBJ2-3, with D uncertain. CDR1 is DFQATT, CDR2 SNEGSKA, per germline (reference sequence). This CDR3 spans 10 amino acids. The germline V and J ends were trimmed by 6 bases and 6 bases, with 7 bases remaining between them. This chain's CDR3 is CSADGDTQYF. DNA of the CDR3: TGCAGTGCCGACGGGGATACGCAGTATTTT.

The CDR3 loop reads CASSEGGFSGANVLTF. In DNA, the CDR3 is TGTGCCAGCAGTGAAGGCGGGTTCTCTGGGGCCAACGTCCTGACTTTC. The V gene is TRBV2, the J gene TRBJ2-6, with D possibly TRBD2 on 5 matching bases. The CDR3 consists of 16 residues. CDR1 and CDR2 from the germline V gene are SNHLY and FYNNEI. V was cut by 1 base and J by 0 bases, with 7 bases left in between.

The chain recombines TRBV6-6 with TRBJ2-7; maybe TRBD1 (5 bases). The CDR3 extends over 13 amino acids. Trimming pared 6 bases from V and 4 bases from J, leaving 13 bases between. Germline loops: CDR1 MNHNY, CDR2 SVGAGI (reference sequence). This CDR3 is CASSPQVQYEQYF. Here the CDR3 DNA reads TGTGCCAGCAGCCCACAGGTCCAGTACGAGCAGTACTTC.

The chain has TRBV9 and TRBJ2-7, with TRBD1 identical over 7 bases. Germline CDR1 is SGDLS and CDR2 is YYNGEE. The CDR3 is 14 residues long. The V and J ends lost 4 bases and 1 base, in that order; junction bases with no gene match: 5. CDR3 amino acids: CASSPTTGSYEQYF. The DNA of the CDR3 is TGTGCCAGCAGCCCAACGACAGGGTCCTACGAGCAGTACTTC. Drawing the rest from reference TRBV9 and TRBJ2-7, the complete variable domain is DSGVTQTPKHLITATGQRVTLRCSPRSGDLSVYWYQQSLDQGLQFLIQYYNGEERAKGNILERFSAQQFPDLHSELNLSSLELGDSALYFCASSPTTGSYEQYFGPGTRLTVT.

This clone was detected only once. The chain combines TRBV7-2 with TRBJ2-7; TRBD2 aligns across 7 bases. V was clipped by 2 bases and J by 3 bases; unmatched bases: 7. CDR3 size: 15 residues. Germline V gives CDR1 SGHTA, CDR2 FQGNSA. This CDR3 reads CASSLRAGEIYEQYF. CDR3 DNA sequence: TGTGCCAGCAGCTTAAGGGCGGGAGAGATCTACGAGCAGTACTTC.